These 18 T cell receptor beta chains were all obtained from the same sample, sequenced in a study of T-cell reconstitution after alpha-beta-depleted transplantation in children. This sample's TCRbeta library carried unique molecular identifier barcodes. TCRdb called the PCR reads again in MiXCR, with one record for every CDR3 protein. This sample has about 470,000 distinct CDR3 sequences, with around two fifths found just once. The sample here was PBMCs, taken before TCRalphabeta/CD19-depleted stem cell transplant. The receptors shown here come from a girl aged 2-10 years with aplastic anemia, due to receive a stem cell transplant.

V gene TRBV29-1 combines with J gene TRBJ2-7, with no clear D. The CDR3 loop spans 17 amino acids. From germline, CDR1 is SQVTM and CDR2 ANQGSEA. The ends were cut back, 4 bases at V and 0 bases at J, with 22 bases in the middle. CDR3 sequence: CSVVVRQEYRSSYEQYF. CDR3 bases: TGCAGCGTTGTTGTCAGGCAAGAATACCGAAGCTCCTACGAGCAGTACTTC.

This clonotype was observed a handful of times. The chain couples TRBV29-1 to TRBJ1-1, with 7 bases identical to TRBD1. This CDR3 spans 13 amino acids. Trimming took 0 bases from V and 8 from J; bases not matched to a gene: 6. In germline, CDR1 is SQVTM, CDR2 ANQGSEA. The CDR3 region is CSVEETTGQEAFF. The CDR3 nucleotides read TGCAGCGTTGAAGAGACGACAGGGCAAGAAGCTTTCTTT. The complete variable domain, with remaining parts taken from reference TRBV29-1 and TRBJ1-1, reads SAVISQKPSRDICQRGTSLTIQCQVDSQVTMMFWYRQQPGQSLTLIATANQGSEATYESGFVIDKFPISRPNLTFSTLTVSNMSPEDSSIYLCSVEETTGQEAFFGQGTRLTVV.

In its sample, this clonotype was seen a few times. V is TRBV7-9 and J is TRBJ2-1, with 10 bases identical to TRBD2. V gave up 6 bases and J gave up 4 bases; unmatched junction bases: 12. CDR3 length: 17 amino acids. CDR1 is SEHNR and CDR2 is FQNEAQ in the germline V gene (reference sequence). The CDR3 reads CASSSLLSLAGYNEQFF. In nucleotides, the CDR3 is TGTGCCAGCAGTTCCTTGTTATCACTAGCGGGATACAATGAGCAGTTCTTC.

This CDR3 reads CSVERRLAATDTQYF. Here the CDR3 DNA reads TGCAGCGTTGAAAGAAGGCTAGCGGCGACAGATACGCAGTATTTT. The chain is built from TRBV29-1 and TRBJ2-3; 7 bases match TRBD2. Trimming cost V 2 bases and J 3 bases; bases outside gene matches: 8. CDR1 SQVTM and CDR2 ANQGSEA come from the germline V gene. The CDR3 contains 15 residues.

This clonotype turned up a few times. V usage is TRBV20-1 and J usage is TRBJ1-2; 7 bases agree with TRBD1. Per germline, CDR1 DFQATT and CDR2 SNEGSKA (reference sequence). Losses at the gene ends were 3 bases for V and 4 bases for J; bases not matched to a gene: 8. The CDR3 runs 14 residues. CDR3 sequence: CSARVQGGTYGYTF. Written as DNA, the CDR3 is TGCAGTGCTAGGGTCCAAGGGGGCACCTATGGCTACACCTTC.

The J gene is TRBJ2-2, the V gene TRBV30; D is unresolved. This CDR3 has 14 amino acids. CDR1 is GTSNPN, CDR2 SVGIG, per germline (reference sequence). V lost 1 base and J 3 bases, leaving 9 bases between the germline ends. The CDR3 sequence is CAWSGVSDTGELFF. The CDR3 DNA reads TGTGCCTGGAGTGGCGTCAGTGACACCGGGGAGCTGTTTTTT. The full variable domain, with the rest looked up from reference TRBV30 and TRBJ2-2, is SQTIHQWPATLVQPVGSPLSLECTVEGTSNPNLYWYRQAAGRGLQLLFYSVGIGQISSEVPQNLSASRPQDRQFILSSKKLLLSDSGFYLCAWSGVSDTGELFFGEGSRLTVL.

The chain carries TRBV7-2 and TRBJ2-2; 12 positions agree with TRBD2. J gave up 4 bases and V 1 base, and 4 bases lay outside the gene matches. Germline loops: CDR1 SGHTA, CDR2 FQGNSA. This CDR3 is 17 amino acids long. CDR3 amino acids: CASSLGLAGVPTGELFF. The CDR3 nucleotides are TGTGCCAGCAGCTTAGGACTAGCGGGAGTTCCCACCGGGGAGCTGTTTTTT.

The chain combines TRBV20-1 with TRBJ2-1; 7 bases line up with TRBD2. The CDR3 sequence is 11 residues long. With 1 base clipped from V and 14 bases from J, the junction kept 5 bases outside the gene matches. Per germline, CDR1 DFQATT and CDR2 SNEGSKA (reference sequence). The chain's CDR3 is CSARGVAGEFF. In nucleotides, the CDR3 is TGCAGTGCTAGAGGGGTAGCGGGTGAGTTCTTC.

The sample holds a few counts of this clonotype. The chain has TRBV2 and TRBJ2-2; 9 nucleotides align to TRBD1. CDR1 SNHLY and CDR2 FYNNEI come from the germline V gene. After removal of 6 bases from V and 0 bases from J, the junction contained 2 bases not matched to a gene. This CDR3 contains 15 residues. CDR3 DNA: TGTGCCAGCAGCGACAGGGGGTCGAACACCGGGGAGCTGTTTTTT. Translating it yields CASSDRGSNTGELFF.

This clonotype was counted at least ten times. This chain links TRBV12-3 or TRBV12-4 with TRBJ2-2, with 7 bases fitting TRBD1. The CDR3 has 15 amino acids. Germline trimming cut 3 bases from V and 2 bases from J; bases unmatched to any gene: 3. CDR3 protein: CASSFNRGNTGELFF. The CDR3 DNA follows: TGTGCCAGCAGTTTTAACAGGGGTAACACCGGGGAGCTGTTTTTT.

V is TRBV29-1 and J is TRBJ2-5; no reliable D call. Germline loops: CDR1 SQVTM, CDR2 ANQGSEA. Trimming took off 7 bases at V and 0 bases at J, with 6 bases between the two ends. The CDR3 is 11 amino acids. The CDR3 nucleotides read TGCAGCGAAAAGTACCAAGAGACCCAGTACTTC. Translation gives CSEKYQETQYF. Full variable domain (outside the CDR3, taken from reference TRBV29-1 and TRBJ2-5): SAVISQKPSRDICQRGTSLTIQCQVDSQVTMMFWYRQQPGQSLTLIATANQGSEATYESGFVIDKFPISRPNLTFSTLTVSNMSPEDSSIYLCSEKYQETQYFGPGTRLLVL.

V is TRBV7-9 and J is TRBJ2-2; 7 nucleotides match TRBD1. CDR1 is SEHNR and CDR2 is FQNEAQ in the germline V gene (reference sequence). J lost 4 bases, V lost 7 bases, and 6 bases had no gene match. CDR3 length equals 14 residues. The CDR3 reads CASILTGVTGELFF. The CDR3, as DNA: TGTGCCAGCATCCTTACAGGGGTCACCGGGGAGCTGTTTTTT.

This chain connects TRBV6-2 or TRBV6-3 to TRBJ2-3, with 8 bases that match TRBD2. Trimming took 3 bases from V and 9 from J; bases not matched to a gene: 11. Looked up from germline, CDR1 is MNHEY and CDR2 is SVGEGT. The CDR3 is 15 residues long. The CDR3 loop is CASSYSGSGRGTQYF. CDR3 bases: TGTGCCAGCAGTTATTCTGGGAGCGGGAGAGGGACGCAGTATTTT.

There are many counts of this clonotype. The chain uses TRBV12-3 or TRBV12-4 and TRBJ2-1; 9 bases align to TRBD1. Unmatched junction bases numbered 11, after V lost 5 bases and J lost 9 bases. This CDR3 has 15 amino acids. The CDR3 coding sequence is TGTGCCAGCAGTATCACAGGGGGCCCAGCCCCTGAGCAGTTCTTC. Translated: CASSITGGPAPEQFF.

CDR3 sequence (DNA): TGTGCCAGCAGCTTAGAGGGTAGCTGGAGGGAGACCCAGTACTTC. Translation: CASSLEGSWRETQYF. This chain links TRBV7-9 with TRBJ2-5; D is possibly TRBD2 (5 bases). The V and J ends lost 1 base and 5 bases respectively, with 14 bases between them. This CDR3 is 15 amino acids long. The germline V gene has CDR1 SEHNR and CDR2 FQNEAQ (reference sequence). Together with reference TRBV7-9 and TRBJ2-5, the CDR3 gives the full variable domain: DTGVSQNPRHKITKRGQNVTFRCDPISEHNRLYWYRQTLGQGPEFLTYFQNEAQLEKSRLLSDRFSAERPKGSFSTLEIQRTEQGDSAMYLCASSLEGSWRETQYFGPGTRLLVL.

The chain has TRBV12-3 or TRBV12-4 and TRBJ2-2; 7 bases align to TRBD2. The CDR3 extends over 16 amino acids. V dropped 6 bases and J dropped 1; count of bases not matched to a gene: 8. In DNA form, the CDR3 reads TGTGCCAGCAGGGTAGGGCGGGAGCAGAACACCGGGGAGCTGTTTTTT. Amino acid sequence: CASRVGREQNTGELFF.

This clonotype was detected many times. The CDR3 DNA follows: TGCGCCAGCAGTTTGACCATAGCGGGAGGGCTCCGCGAGCAGTACTTC. This translates into CASSLTIAGGLREQYF. The V gene is TRBV5-1, the J gene TRBJ2-7; 11 nucleotides line up with TRBD2. CDR3 length equals 16 residues. Germline assignment: CDR1 SGHRS and CDR2 YFSETQ. The junction had 13 bases not matched to a gene; V was cut back by 5 bases and J by 6 bases. The variable domain in full, completed from reference TRBV5-1 and TRBJ2-7, reads KAGVTQTPRYLIKTRGQQVTLSCSPISGHRSVSWYQQTPGQGLQFLFEYFSETQRNKGNFPGRFSGRQFSNSRSEMNVSTLELGDSALYLCASSLTIAGGLREQYFGPGTRLTVT.

This clonotype has ten or more counts. The V call is TRBV18, the J call TRBJ2-5; the D is unclear. V lost 3 bases, J lost 2 bases, and 13 bases lay in between. The CDR3 contains 15 residues. The germline V gene has CDR1 KGHSH and CDR2 LQKENI. In DNA, the CDR3 is TGTGCCAGCTCACCTGGCGGTGGGATTCAAGAGACCCAGTACTTC. Translating it yields CASSPGGGIQETQYF.